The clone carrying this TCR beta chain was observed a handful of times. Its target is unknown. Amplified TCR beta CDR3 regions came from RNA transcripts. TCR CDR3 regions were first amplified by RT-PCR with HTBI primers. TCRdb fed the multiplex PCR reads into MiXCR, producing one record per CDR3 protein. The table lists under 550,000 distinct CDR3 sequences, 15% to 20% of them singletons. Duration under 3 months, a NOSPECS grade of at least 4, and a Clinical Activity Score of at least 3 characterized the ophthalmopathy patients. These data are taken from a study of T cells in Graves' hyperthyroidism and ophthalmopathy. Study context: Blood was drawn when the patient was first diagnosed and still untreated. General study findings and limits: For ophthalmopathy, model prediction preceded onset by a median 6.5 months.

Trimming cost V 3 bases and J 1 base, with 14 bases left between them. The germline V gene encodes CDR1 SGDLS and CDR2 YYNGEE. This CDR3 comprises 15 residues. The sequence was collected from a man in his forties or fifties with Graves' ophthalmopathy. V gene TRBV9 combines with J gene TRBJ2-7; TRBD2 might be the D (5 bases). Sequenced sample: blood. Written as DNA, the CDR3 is TGTGCCAGCAGCGAAGACGAGGGTATATCCTACGAGCAGTACTTC. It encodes CASSEDEGISYEQYF.